These 19 T cell receptor beta chains were all obtained from the same sample, sequenced in a study of control samples from healthy donors and cancer patients. Sequencing used immunoSEQ multiplex PCR; TCRdb keeps in-frame clones, though not all of them. The sample lists about 220,000 clones, around 94% seen once, with about 1.4% in the top ten. Sequencing used blood. Receptor source: a man over 45 in good health.

V gene TRBV19 combines with J gene TRBJ2-3; TRBD1 agrees at 9 bases. Germline loops: CDR1 LNHDA, CDR2 SQIVND (reference sequence). The J segment lost 5 bases and the V segment lost 8 bases, leaving 5 bases of the junction unmatched. The CDR3 is made up of 13 amino acids. The CDR3 sequence: CASRNRGQDTQYF. The CDR3 coding sequence is TGTGCCAGTCGGAACAGGGGGCAAGATACGCAGTATTTT. The full variable domain, rest sourced from reference TRBV19 and TRBJ2-3, is DGGITQSPKYLFRKEGQNVTLSCEQNLNHDAMYWYRQDPGQGLRLIYYSQIVNDFQKGDIAEGYSVSREKKESFPLTVTSAQKNPTAFYLCASRNRGQDTQYFGPGTRLTVL.

This clone occurred once. The chain links TRBV5-1 to TRBJ2-5, with a weak D call TRBD2 (5 bases). The ends were cut back, 6 bases at V and 1 base at J, with 13 bases in the middle. The CDR3 extends over 14 amino acids. Germline V lookup: CDR1 SGHRS, CDR2 YFSETQ. For the CDR3, the DNA is TGCGCCAGCACCCTTGGGAGCCCCCAAGAGACCCAGTACTTC. It codes for CASTLGSPQETQYF.

The chain employs TRBV5-1 and TRBJ2-1, with TRBD2 matching over 12 bases. After removal of 0 bases from V and 4 bases from J, the junction contained 5 bases not matched to a gene. There are 17 residues in the CDR3. Per the germline V gene, CDR1 is SGHRS and CDR2 is YFSETQ. The CDR3 loop is CASSLASGGASYNEQFF. The CDR3 nucleotides are TGCGCCAGCAGCTTGGCTAGCGGGGGGGCTTCTTACAATGAGCAGTTCTTC.

This chain uses TRBV7-9 with TRBJ1-1; D gene unclear. Germline V gives CDR1 SEHNR, CDR2 FQNEAQ (reference sequence). Between the trimmed V and J ends, which lost 0 bases and 5 bases, there was a span of 10 bases. This CDR3 comprises 14 residues. As DNA, the CDR3 is TGTGCCAGCAGCTTAGCGGGCTATGAGACTGAAGCTTTCTTT. It translates to CASSLAGYETEAFF.

J is TRBJ2-5 and V is TRBV5-1; possible D gene TRBD1, 6 bases. This CDR3 has 12 residues. Deletions cut 6 bases from V and 8 bases from J, with 14 bases between. Germline V gene data show CDR1 as SGHRS and CDR2 as YFSETQ. CDR3 nucleotides: TGCGCCAGCACAGGGGAATTGAGCACCCAGTACTTC. This sequence encodes CASTGELSTQYF.

This sequence joins TRBV29-1 and TRBJ1-1; D uncertain. CDR1 SQVTM and CDR2 ANQGSEA come from the germline V gene. This CDR3 spans 13 amino acids. Trimming pared 5 bases from V and 10 bases from J, leaving 20 bases between. CDR3 DNA: TGCAGCGTTTCAAGTACGACCCCGTTGGGAGCTTTCTTT. It is translated as CSVSSTTPLGAFF.

The chain carries TRBV3-1 (or the pseudogene TRBV3-2) and TRBJ1-5, with D tentatively TRBD1 (6 bases). V gave up 1 base and J gave up 4 bases, with 8 bases separating them. There are 14 residues in the CDR3. Germline V lookup: CDR1 LGHDT, CDR2 YNNKEL (reference sequence). The CDR3 bases are TGTGCCAGCAGCCAAGCAGGGGCAAATCAGCCCCAGCATTTT. This gives the protein CASSQAGANQPQHF.

This clone has a handful of counts. V and J are TRBV19 and TRBJ2-3, with no clear D. Germline V gives CDR1 LNHDA, CDR2 SQIVND (reference sequence). The CDR3 spans 11 residues. V was trimmed by 5 bases and J by 3 bases, leaving 3 bases between them. This chain's CDR3 is CASSQTDTQYF. As DNA, the CDR3 is TGTGCCAGTAGTCAGACAGATACGCAGTATTTT.

The V and J genes are TRBV6-5 and TRBJ2-3; a weak D match, TRBD2 (5 bases). The V gene lost 2 bases and the J gene lost 2 bases, with 11 bases spanning the gap. Germline V gives CDR1 MNHEY, CDR2 SVGAGI. The CDR3 is made up of 15 amino acids. CDR3 residues: CASSYGERHTDTQYF. The CDR3 DNA sequence: TGTGCCAGCAGTTACGGCGAGCGGCACACAGATACGCAGTATTTT.

This chain uses TRBV28 with TRBJ2-1, with TRBD2 matching over 8 bases. After removal of 4 bases from V and 16 bases from J, the junction contained 12 bases not matched to a gene. The germline CDR1 and CDR2 sequences are MDHEN and SYDVKM. CDR3 length equals 13 residues. CDR3 DNA sequence: TGTGCCAGCAGTTGGGGTCTAGCGGGCGCTAACTTCTTC. Residues: CASSWGLAGANFF. The full variable domain, with the rest looked up from reference TRBV28 and TRBJ2-1, is DVKVTQSSRYLVKRTGEKVFLECVQDMDHENMFWYRQDPGLGLRLIYFSYDVKMKEKGDIPEGYSVSREKKERFSLILESASTNQTSMYLCASSWGLAGANFFGPGTRLTVL.

The chain combines TRBV11-2 with TRBJ1-3, with unresolved D. The CDR3 length is 17 residues. Per germline, CDR1 SGHAT and CDR2 FQNNGV. V was clipped by 6 bases and J by 0 bases, with 18 bases between them. The CDR3 is CASSFWVAASSGNTIYF. In DNA form, the CDR3 reads TGTGCCAGCAGTTTTTGGGTGGCAGCTTCCTCTGGAAACACCATATATTTT.

The chain links TRBV3-1 (or the pseudogene TRBV3-2) to TRBJ1-2, with D maybe TRBD1 (6 bases). V was shortened by 2 bases and J by 6 bases, with 13 bases between the two germline ends. Germline CDR1 LGHDT, CDR2 YNNKEL (reference sequence). This CDR3 comprises 14 residues. CDR3 loop: CASSQNRGPNGYTF. CDR3 bases: TGTGCCAGCAGCCAAAACCGGGGGCCGAATGGCTACACCTTC.

The chain links TRBV7-2 to TRBJ2-7, with D uncertain. CDR3 length equals 11 residues. V lost 4 bases, J lost 6 bases, and 7 bases lay in between. From germline, CDR1 is SGHTA and CDR2 FQGNSA. CDR3 coding DNA: TGTGCCAGCAGCTCCAGGTTCGAGCAGTACTTC. Encoded protein: CASSSRFEQYF.

The rearrangement joins TRBV2 to TRBJ2-7; 9 positions match TRBD1. CDR1 SNHLY and CDR2 FYNNEI come from the germline V gene. This CDR3 is 13 amino acids long. V lost 9 bases to trimming and J lost 2 bases; unmatched junction nucleotides: 5. The CDR3 spells CASNRDRAYEQYV. The DNA of the CDR3 is TGTGCCAGTAACCGGGACAGGGCCTACGAGCAGTACGTC.

The chain uses TRBV2 and TRBJ2-7, with 9 positions matching TRBD1. V lost 6 bases to trimming and J lost 7 bases; unmatched junction nucleotides: 7. CDR1 is SNHLY and CDR2 is FYNNEI in the germline V gene. This CDR3 is built from 13 residues. The CDR3 spells CASRWDREGEQYF. For the CDR3, the DNA is TGTGCCAGCAGATGGGACAGGGAGGGTGAGCAGTACTTC.

The V call is TRBV16, the J call TRBJ1-1; D unresolved. Trimming cost V 3 bases and J 3 bases, with 5 bases left between them. Germline V gene lookup returns CDR1 KGHSY and CDR2 FQNENV. The CDR3 is 12 amino acids. CDR3 sequence reads: CASSQEDTEAFF. For the CDR3, the DNA is TGTGCCAGCAGCCAGGAGGACACTGAAGCTTTCTTT. The full variable domain, in which reference TRBV16 and TRBJ1-1 provide the parts outside the CDR3, is GEEVAQTPKHLVRGEGQKAKLYCAPIKGHSYVFWYQQVLKNEFKFLISFQNENVFDETGMPKERFSAKCLPNSPCSLEIQATKLEDSAVYFCASSQEDTEAFFGQGTRLTVV.

CDR3 nucleotide sequence: TGTGCCAGCAGTCCGCTCTGGACAGCCTCCTACGAGCAGTACTTC. As protein: CASSPLWTASYEQYF. The chain uses TRBV27 and TRBJ2-7; D is perhaps TRBD1 (6 bases). There are 15 residues in the CDR3. Germline CDR1 reads MNHEY; CDR2 reads SMNVEV (reference sequence). Trimming left V 5 bases short and J 0 bases short, with 14 bases between.

This clone was observed a single time. The chain carries TRBV30 and TRBJ2-7; 7 nucleotides agree with TRBD1. The CDR3 extends over 14 amino acids. V shed 2 bases, J shed 4 bases, and the junction held 8 bases outside the gene matches. Germline V CDR1 and CDR2: GTSNPN, SVGIG (reference sequence). This CDR3 reads CAWSPRQGKYEQYF. Here the CDR3 DNA reads TGTGCCTGGAGTCCCCGACAGGGAAAATACGAGCAGTACTTC.

CDR3 DNA: TGCAGCGTTAAAGGACAGGGTAATGAAAAACTGTTTTTT. Translation: CSVKGQGNEKLFF. This sequence joins TRBV29-1 and TRBJ1-4; the match to TRBD1 covers 8 bases. The V gene end was trimmed by 5 bases and the J gene end by 4 bases; junction bases not matched to a gene: 3. This CDR3 is built from 13 residues. From germline, CDR1 is SQVTM and CDR2 ANQGSEA. Using reference TRBV29-1 and TRBJ1-4 for the parts outside the CDR3, the full variable domain is SAVISQKPSRDICQRGTSLTIQCQVDSQVTMMFWYRQQPGQSLTLIATANQGSEATYESGFVIDKFPISRPNLTFSTLTVSNMSPEDSSIYLCSVKGQGNEKLFFGSGTQLSVL.